The clone carrying this T cell receptor (beta chain) was observed once. Antigen: not known. Hyperthyroidism counted as stable given no ophthalmopathy within 18 months of follow-up. Exclusion criteria comprised other autoimmune diseases, uncontrolled infections, pregnancy or lactation in patients. Diagnoses were established from clinical symptoms, serum thyroxine, TRAb, thyroid ultrasound and orbital computed tomography. The study amplified TCR beta CDR3 regions using RNA transcripts. The first-round RT-PCR employed HTBI primers together with the Qiagen OneStep RT-PCR kit. A multiplex PCR was then performed as the second round. Using its own MiXCR run on the multiplex PCR reads, TCRdb lists one record per CDR3 protein. Of hundreds of thousands of distinct CDR3 sequences in the sample, 22% were seen once. The data are from a study of Graves' ophthalmopathy and Graves' hyperthyroidism. Study observations and caveats: The majority of expanded thyroid clonotypes above 0.001 frequency also occurred in blood.

Sequencing used peripheral blood. The source is a woman aged 18-29 years with stable Graves' hyperthyroidism. Some clones in this sample may be carry-over from other donors' samples.

In DNA form, the CDR3 reads TGTGCCAGCAGTTTGGGTTGGGAGGGGCGGACTGAAGCTTTCTTT. It specifies CASSLGWEGRTEAFF. The chain joins TRBV12-3 or TRBV12-4 to TRBJ1-1, with D tentatively TRBD1 (5 bases). This CDR3 has 15 residues. V was shortened by 3 bases and J by 5 bases, with 16 bases between the two germline ends.